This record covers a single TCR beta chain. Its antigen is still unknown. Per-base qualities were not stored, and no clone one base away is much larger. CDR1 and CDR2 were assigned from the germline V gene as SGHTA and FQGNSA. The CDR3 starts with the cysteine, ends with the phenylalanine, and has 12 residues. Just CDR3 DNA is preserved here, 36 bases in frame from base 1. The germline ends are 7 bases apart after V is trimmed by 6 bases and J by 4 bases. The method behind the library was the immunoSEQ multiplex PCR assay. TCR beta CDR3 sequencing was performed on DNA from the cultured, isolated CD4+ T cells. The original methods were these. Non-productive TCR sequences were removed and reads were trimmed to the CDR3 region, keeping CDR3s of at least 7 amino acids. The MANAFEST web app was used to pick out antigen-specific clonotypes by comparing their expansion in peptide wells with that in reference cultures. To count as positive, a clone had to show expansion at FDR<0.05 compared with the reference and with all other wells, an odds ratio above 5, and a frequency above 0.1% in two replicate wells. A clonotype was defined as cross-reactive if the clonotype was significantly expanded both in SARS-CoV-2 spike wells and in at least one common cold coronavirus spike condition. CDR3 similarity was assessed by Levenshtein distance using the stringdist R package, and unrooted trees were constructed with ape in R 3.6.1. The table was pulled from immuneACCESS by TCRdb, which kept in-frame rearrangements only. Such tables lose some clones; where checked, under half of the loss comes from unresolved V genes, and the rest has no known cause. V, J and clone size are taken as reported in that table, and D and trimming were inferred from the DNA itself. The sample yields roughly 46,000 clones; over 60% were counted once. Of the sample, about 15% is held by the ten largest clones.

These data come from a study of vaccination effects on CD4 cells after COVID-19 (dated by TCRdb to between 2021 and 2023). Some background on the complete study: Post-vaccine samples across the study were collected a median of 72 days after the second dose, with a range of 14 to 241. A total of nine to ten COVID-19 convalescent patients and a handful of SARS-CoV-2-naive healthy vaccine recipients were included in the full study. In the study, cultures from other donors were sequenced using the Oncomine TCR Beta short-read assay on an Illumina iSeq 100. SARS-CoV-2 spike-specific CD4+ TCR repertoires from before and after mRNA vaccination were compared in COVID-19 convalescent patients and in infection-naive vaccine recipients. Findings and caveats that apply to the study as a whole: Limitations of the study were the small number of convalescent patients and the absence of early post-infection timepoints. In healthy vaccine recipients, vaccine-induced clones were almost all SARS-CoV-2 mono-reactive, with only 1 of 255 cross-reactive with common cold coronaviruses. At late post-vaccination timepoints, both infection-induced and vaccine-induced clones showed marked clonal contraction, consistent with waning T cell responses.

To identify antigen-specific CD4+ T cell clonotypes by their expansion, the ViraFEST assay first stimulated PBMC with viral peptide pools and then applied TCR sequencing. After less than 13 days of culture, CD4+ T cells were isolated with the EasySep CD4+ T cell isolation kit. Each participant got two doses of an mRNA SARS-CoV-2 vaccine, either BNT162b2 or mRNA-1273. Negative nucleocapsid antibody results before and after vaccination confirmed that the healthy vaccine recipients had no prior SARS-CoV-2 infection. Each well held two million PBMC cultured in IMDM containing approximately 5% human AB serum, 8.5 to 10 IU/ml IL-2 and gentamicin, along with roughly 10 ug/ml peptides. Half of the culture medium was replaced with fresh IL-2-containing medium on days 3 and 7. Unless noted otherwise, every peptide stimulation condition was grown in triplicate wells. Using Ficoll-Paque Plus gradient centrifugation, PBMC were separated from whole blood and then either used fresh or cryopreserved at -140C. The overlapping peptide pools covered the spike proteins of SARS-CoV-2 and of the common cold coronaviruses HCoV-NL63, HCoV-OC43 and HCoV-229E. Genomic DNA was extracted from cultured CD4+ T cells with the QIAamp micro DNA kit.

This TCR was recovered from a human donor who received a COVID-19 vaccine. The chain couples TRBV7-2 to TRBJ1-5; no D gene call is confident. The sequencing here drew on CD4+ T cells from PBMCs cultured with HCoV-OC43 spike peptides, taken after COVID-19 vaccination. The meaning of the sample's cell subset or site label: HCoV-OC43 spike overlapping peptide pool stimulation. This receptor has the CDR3 CASSRRNQPQHF. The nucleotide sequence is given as TGTGCCAGCAGTAGACGGAATCAGCCCCAGCATTTT.